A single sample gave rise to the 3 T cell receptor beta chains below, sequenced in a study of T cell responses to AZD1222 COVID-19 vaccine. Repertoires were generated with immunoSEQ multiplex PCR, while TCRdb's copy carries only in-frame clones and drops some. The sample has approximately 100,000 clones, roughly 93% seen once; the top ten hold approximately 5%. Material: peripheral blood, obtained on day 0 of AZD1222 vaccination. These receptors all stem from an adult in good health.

CDR3 region: CASDSRDRVPNEQFF. The CDR3 nucleotides read TGTGCCAGCGACTCACGCGACAGGGTACCCAATGAGCAGTTCTTC. The chain joins TRBV7-9 to TRBJ2-1, with 7 bases fitting TRBD1. CDR3 length equals 15 residues. Germline CDR1 SEHNR, CDR2 FQNEAQ (reference sequence). Trimming cost V 8 bases and J 6 bases; bases outside gene matches: 13.

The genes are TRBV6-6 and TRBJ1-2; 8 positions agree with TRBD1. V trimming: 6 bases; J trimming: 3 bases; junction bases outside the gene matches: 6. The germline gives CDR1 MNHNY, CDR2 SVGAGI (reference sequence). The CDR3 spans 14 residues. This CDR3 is CASSMDRADYGYTF. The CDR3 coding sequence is TGTGCCAGCAGCATGGACAGGGCTGACTATGGCTACACCTTC.

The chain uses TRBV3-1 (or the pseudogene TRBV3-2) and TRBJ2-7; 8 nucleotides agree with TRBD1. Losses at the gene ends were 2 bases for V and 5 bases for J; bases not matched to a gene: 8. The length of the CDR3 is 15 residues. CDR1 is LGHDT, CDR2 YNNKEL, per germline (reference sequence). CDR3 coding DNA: TGTGCCAGCAGCCAATCTGGGAACAGGGGGAACGAGCAGTACTTC. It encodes CASSQSGNRGNEQYF.